Detailed here is one T cell receptor (beta chain). These data are taken from a study of technical replicates of blood from a few donors. The protocol was immunoSEQ multiplex PCR, while the TCRdb copy is restricted to in-frame clones and leaves out a portion. The sample has approximately 85,000 clones; approximately 95% are singletons. Trimming removed 2 bases from V and 1 base from J, with 14 bases in between. Germline V gives CDR1 MNHNS, CDR2 SASEGT. The CDR3 spans 16 residues. The genes are TRBV6-1 and TRBJ1-1, with D unresolved. Material: T cells isolated from PBMCs. This clonotype originated in a human donor in good health. The CDR3 region is CASSENLATKNTEAFF. In DNA, the CDR3 is TGTGCCAGCAGTGAAAATTTAGCAACAAAGAACACTGAAGCTTTCTTT.